Here is one T cell receptor beta chain with its context. The antigen remains undetermined. Viral peptide pools were used in the ViraFEST assay to expand antigen-specific CD4+ T cells, and sequencing came afterward. It was after 10 days of culture that CD4+ T cells were isolated. Each vaccine recipient was nucleocapsid antibody negative and had no prior SARS-CoV-2 infection. Cultivation was performed at 1.5 million to 2.5 million PBMC per well with about 9 IU/ml IL-2 and roughly 9.9 ug/ml peptides added. On both days 3 and 7, half of the culture medium was replaced with IL-2 medium. The method was immunoSEQ multiplex PCR; TCRdb's version includes in-frame clones alone and lacks a portion of them. Here the sample spans 26,000 or so clones, roughly 73% being singletons. The source of the sample is a study of vaccination effects on CD4 cells after COVID-19. Overall study results and limits: Healthy vaccinees' vaccine-induced clones included only 1 of 255 cross-reacting with common cold coronaviruses.

The receptor was derived from a human donor who received a COVID-19 vaccine. The sample was CD4+ T cells from PBMCs cultured with HCoV-NL63 spike peptides, taken before COVID-19 vaccination.

The CDR3 DNA reads TGTGCCAGCCTGCAAGAGGCCGGACTAGCGGGGAAATCCTACGAGCAGTACTTC. Protein: CASLQEAGLAGKSYEQYF. This sequence joins TRBV7-3 and TRBJ2-7; 12 bases fit TRBD2. Germline CDR1 SGHTA, CDR2 FQGTGA. The CDR3 length is 18 residues. V dropped 8 bases and J dropped 1; count of bases not matched to a gene: 15. The full variable domain, completed using reference TRBV7-3 and TRBJ2-7, is GAGVSQTPSNKVTEKGKYVELRCDPISGHTALYWYRQSLGQGPEFLIYFQGTGAADDSGLPNDRFFAVRPEGSVSTLKIQRTERGDSAVYLCASLQEAGLAGKSYEQYFGPGTRLTVT.